Many counts were recorded for the clone carrying this T cell receptor (beta chain). Orbital computed tomography, thyroid ultrasound, serum thyroxine and TRAb, and clinical symptoms together informed the diagnoses. Germline V gene lookup returns CDR1 PRHDT and CDR2 FYEKMQ (reference sequence). This CDR3 is 15 amino acids long. With 3 bases clipped from V and 7 bases from J, the junction kept 8 bases outside the gene matches. The data are from a study of T cells in Graves' hyperthyroidism and ophthalmopathy. RNA transcripts yielded amplified TCR beta CDR3 regions. HTBI primers were the set used in a first-round RT-PCR of the TCR CDR3. MiXCR was run by TCRdb on the multiplex PCR reads, yielding one entry per CDR3 protein. The sample yields approximately 430,000 distinct CDR3 sequences, over 12% seen once.

The sequencing input was blood. The clonotype comes from a man between 18 and 29 years old with Graves' ophthalmopathy. The rearrangement joins TRBV13 to TRBJ2-1, with TRBD1 matching 8 bases. Here the CDR3 reads CASSLGRGPKNEQFF. In nucleotides, the CDR3 is TGTGCCAGCAGCTTGGGCAGGGGGCCAAAGAATGAGCAGTTCTTC.